Listed below are T cell receptor beta chains from one sample, sequenced in a study of T cells after yellow fever vaccination. From the 5' RACE reads, TCRdb called clonotypes with MiXCR, one entry per CDR3 protein. The data contain hundreds of thousands of distinct CDR3 sequences, roughly an eighth of them singletons. Here the sequenced sample was PBMCs, taken on the day of the yellow fever booster vaccination. Receptor source: a man aged 25-45 years who received the YFV17D yellow fever vaccine. The CDR3 runs from the conserved cysteine through the conserved F or W. The D gene is left open where the match is weak. For some rows the clone size is stated as once, few or many, or as a class when expanded; others skip it.

CDR3 DNA: TGTGCCATCAGTGAAATCGCAGCAACAGGGGGTGGAAACATTCAGTACTTC
CDR3 protein: CAISEIAATGGGNIQYF
clone size: many
D gene: TRBD1
V gene: TRBV10-3
J gene: TRBJ2-4

CDR3 DNA: TGCAGTGCTCCCAAAGGGGGTTCATCCGATGAGCAGTTCTTC
CDR3 protein: CSAPKGGSSDEQFF
clone size: few
D gene: NA
V gene: TRBV20-1
J gene: TRBJ2-1

CDR3 DNA: TGCGCCAGCAGCCAAGATCAAGGTCGGCTGTTTTTT
CDR3 protein: CASSQDQGRLFF
clone size: NA
D gene: NA
V gene: TRBV4-3
J gene: TRBJ2-2

CDR3 DNA: TGCAGTGCTAGTGTGGGGGCCTCCGGGGAGCTGTTTTTT
CDR3 protein: CSASVGASGELFF
clone size: few
D gene: NA
V gene: TRBV20-1
J gene: TRBJ2-2

CDR3 DNA: TGTGCCAGCTCCCTCGGAGCCACGGGGGCCGGGGAGCTGTTTTTT
CDR3 protein: CASSLGATGAGELFF
clone size: NA
D gene: NA
V gene: TRBV18
J gene: TRBJ2-2

CDR3 DNA: TGTGCCAGCAGCGGAGACAGGAGCTCCTACAATGAGCAGTTCTTC
CDR3 protein: CASSGDRSSYNEQFF
clone size: few
D gene: NA
V gene: TRBV21-1
J gene: TRBJ2-1

CDR3 DNA: TGTGCCAGCAGTTACTCGACGGGCAGGGAGGGCTATGGCTACACCTTC
CDR3 protein: CASSYSTGREGYGYTF
clone size: NA
D gene: NA
V gene: TRBV6-5
J gene: TRBJ1-2

CDR3 DNA: TGTGCCAGCGGGCAGTACACTGAAGCTTTCTTT
CDR3 protein: CASGQYTEAFF
clone size: few
D gene: NA
V gene: TRBV19
J gene: TRBJ1-1

CDR3 DNA: TGCAGCGTTACAGGGGGCGGCGGTCGGAGCTCCTACAATGAGCAGTTCTTC
CDR3 protein: CSVTGGGGRSSYNEQFF
clone size: few
D gene: TRBD1
V gene: TRBV29-1
J gene: TRBJ2-1

CDR3 DNA: TGTGCCAGCAGCGATAGACATACCGAAAAACTGTTTTTT
CDR3 protein: CASSDRHTEKLFF
clone size: few
D gene: NA
V gene: TRBV5-6
J gene: TRBJ1-4

CDR3 DNA: TGCAGTGCTATAGCGGGAGGCTACAATGAGCAGTCCTTC
CDR3 protein: CSAIAGGYNEQSF
clone size: NA
D gene: TRBD2
V gene: TRBV20-1
J gene: TRBJ2-1

CDR3 DNA: TGCGCCAGCAGCCATCCGGGACAGGGAACCGGGGAGCTGTTTTTT
CDR3 protein: CASSHPGQGTGELFF
clone size: few
D gene: TRBD1
V gene: TRBV4-3
J gene: TRBJ2-2

CDR3 DNA: TGCGCCAGCAGCCAAGATAGCCCAGGAGTAGGGTCACCCCTCCACTTT
CDR3 protein: CASSQDSPGVGSPLHF
clone size: NA
D gene: NA
V gene: TRBV4-3
J gene: TRBJ1-6

CDR3 DNA: TGTGCCAGCAGCGTAGTCCCCTCGAGCACAGATACGCAGTATTTT
CDR3 protein: CASSVVPSSTDTQYF
clone size: NA
D gene: NA
V gene: TRBV9
J gene: TRBJ2-3

CDR3 DNA: TGTGCCAGCAGTGGACTAGCGGGAGAGACCCAGTACTTC
CDR3 protein: CASSGLAGETQYF
clone size: many
D gene: TRBD2
V gene: TRBV12-3/TRBV12-4
J gene: TRBJ2-5

CDR3 DNA: TGCGCCAGCAGCTTGGGGTCCGGGAATAGCAATCAGCCCCAGCATTTT
CDR3 protein: CASSLGSGNSNQPQHF
clone size: NA
D gene: NA
V gene: TRBV5-1
J gene: TRBJ1-5

CDR3 DNA: TGTGCCAGCAGGTCAAACAGGGGAGGCCGCTACGAGCAGTACTTC
CDR3 protein: CASRSNRGGRYEQYF
clone size: few
D gene: NA
V gene: TRBV28
J gene: TRBJ2-7

CDR3 DNA: TGTGCCAGCAGCTCCTCACAATGGTATGGCTACACCTTC
CDR3 protein: CASSSSQWYGYTF
clone size: NA
D gene: NA
V gene: TRBV7-2
J gene: TRBJ1-2

CDR3 DNA: TGCGCCAGCAGAAGGACAGGGCTTAACACCGGGGAGCTGTTTTTT
CDR3 protein: CASRRTGLNTGELFF
clone size: NA
D gene: TRBD1
V gene: TRBV23-1
J gene: TRBJ2-2

CDR3 DNA: TGTGCCAAACCACAGGGCGCCCAGTACTTC
CDR3 protein: CAKPQGAQYF
clone size: few
D gene: NA
V gene: TRBV21-1
J gene: TRBJ2-5